This T cell receptor beta chain came from a study of T-cell memory formation after mild COVID-19 (dated by TCRdb to about 2021). As for the study more broadly: TCR sequence clusters from the two donors were found to be largely donor specific. In two donors, T-cell clones that expanded and contracted after mild COVID-19 were followed by sequencing TCRalpha and TCRbeta repertoires longitudinally. Two young, previously healthy adult volunteers, one female and one male, were included in the cohort.

Points the paper makes about the study in general: Only a couple of mild cases were covered in the study, and larger cohorts including severe cases with pre-infection samples were considered necessary. From day 15 to 85, contracting clones showed balanced CD4/CD8 phenotypes, whereas a second wave of clones that expanded from day 15 to 37 leaned towards CD4+. Contracting CD4+ clones appeared mostly in the CM and EM memory subsets, whereas CD8+ clones were enriched in EMRA. The detection of some responding clones in pre-infection memory suggests that pre-existing cross-reactive memory T cells joined the SARS-CoV-2 response. Whether the second-wave clones peaking on day 37 were SARS-CoV-2 specific was not confirmed.

Ficoll-Paque density gradient centrifugation was used to isolate PBMCs. On this clonotype: Its antigen is still unknown. The sample holds no much larger clone one base away, and base qualities are not on file.

TCRdb lists the instrument as Illumina NovaSeq 6000. TCRalpha and TCRbeta cDNA libraries were built by 5'RACE with constant-segment primers, adding sample barcodes and unique molecular identifiers. RNA was extracted from every sample with Trizol reagent. Libraries were amplified in two PCR steps, with a second sample barcode and Illumina TruSeq adapters added in the second step. Libraries were sequenced on an Illumina NovaSeq with 2 x 150 bp paired-end reads. In the original analysis: Demultiplexing of reads and collapsing into UMI-guided consensus sequences were performed with migec v1.2.7. Using mixcr v2.1.11, UMI consensuses were aligned to TRA and TRB V and J templates and then assembled into clonotypes. A clonotype was counted as expanded or contracted only when both edgeR and NoisET called the clonotype significant, with the noise models trained on biological replicates. edgeR calls used a false discovery rate-adjusted p below 0.01 and a log2 fold-change threshold of 1. As an exploratory analysis of dynamics, PCA with hierarchical clustering was applied to max-normalized trajectories of the 1000 most abundant clonotypes. Separately sequenced CD4+ and CD8+ repertoires were used to assign the CD4 or CD8 phenotype of responding clones. Clones were called with MiXCR by TCRdb after fastp trimmed the public reads at Q25, and only in-frame beta chains were retained. Every CDR3 protein is listed once, alongside the most common genes and DNA of its rows. In this record, the V and J calls reflect TCRdb's handling and not the investigators' own analysis. This sample gives about 430,000 distinct CDR3 sequences in total; roughly a quarter of them show up just once. The ten top clones hold about 8.7% of the sample.

Trimming leaves V shorter by 1 base and J shorter by 6 bases, with the junction holding 5 bases beyond the gene matches. Including the terminal cysteine and phenylalanine, the CDR3 comprises 16 residues. Only CDR3 DNA is held: 48 bases, read in frame from base 1. The germline V gene yields LGHNA for CDR1 and YSLEER for CDR2. The specimen was PBMCs or a T cell subset sorted from them (not recorded which). This chain joins TRBV4-3 to TRBJ2-2, with 10 central nucleotides matching TRBD2. This sequence originates from an adult woman who had mild COVID-19 (a few samples of this study predate the infection). The sample titles of this study are shuffled in the database, so cell type and time point are left out; the donor was told from shared clones. The CDR3 has the sequence CASSQAGLAYPGELFF. The bases are TGCGCCAGCAGCCAAGCGGGACTAGCGTACCCCGGGGAGCTGTTTTTT.